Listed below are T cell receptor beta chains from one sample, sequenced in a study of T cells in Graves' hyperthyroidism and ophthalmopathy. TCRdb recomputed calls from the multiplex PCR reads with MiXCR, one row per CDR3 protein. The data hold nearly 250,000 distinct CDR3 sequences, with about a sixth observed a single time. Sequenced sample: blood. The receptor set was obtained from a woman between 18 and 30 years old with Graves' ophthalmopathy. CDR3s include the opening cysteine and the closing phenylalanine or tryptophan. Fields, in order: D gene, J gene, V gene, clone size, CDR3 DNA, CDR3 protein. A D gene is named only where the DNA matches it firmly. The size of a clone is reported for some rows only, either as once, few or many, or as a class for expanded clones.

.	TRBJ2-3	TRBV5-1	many	TGCGCCAGCAGCTTGGACGGGCGGATTAGGAGCACAGATACGCAGTATTTT	CASSLDGRIRSTDTQYF
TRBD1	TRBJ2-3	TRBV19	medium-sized	TGTGCCAGTAGTATACCCTTCGGGACAGCCCAAGATACGCAGTATTTT	CASSIPFGTAQDTQYF
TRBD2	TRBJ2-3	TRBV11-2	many	TGTGCCAGCAGCTTACTAGCGGGAGTGGGGGATACGCAGTATTTT	CASSLLAGVGDTQYF
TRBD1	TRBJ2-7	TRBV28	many	TGTGCCAGCAGTTTATGGGGGACAGTAAAATACGAGCAGTACTTC	CASSLWGTVKYEQYF
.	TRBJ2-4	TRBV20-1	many	TGCAGTGCTGGATCGGAGGGTACTGGGGACATTCAGTACTTC	CSAGSEGTGDIQYF
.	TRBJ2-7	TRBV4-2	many	TGTGCCAGCAGTGCACGGGCTTTCGGGGCGGTCAGCTCCTACGAGCAGTACTTC	CASSARAFGAVSSYEQYF
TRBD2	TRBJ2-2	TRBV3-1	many	TGTGCCAGCAGCCAAGCTAGCGGGGGGGCCGGCGGGGAGCTGTTTTTT	CASSQASGGAGGELFF
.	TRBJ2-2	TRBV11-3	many	TGTGCCAGCAGCGACAGGAACCAGAACACCGGGGAGCTGTTTTTT	CASSDRNQNTGELFF
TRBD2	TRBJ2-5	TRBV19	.	TGTGCCAGTAGCCACGTTGGGCTAGCGGGGGAGGAGACCCAGTACTTC	CASSHVGLAGEETQYF
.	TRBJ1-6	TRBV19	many	TGTGCCAGTAGTATGAAATCCAATTCACCCCTCCACTTT	CASSMKSNSPLHF
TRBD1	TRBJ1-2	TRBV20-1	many	TGCACCGCAGGGGGGACCGCTGGCTATGGCTACACCTTC	CTAGGTAGYGYTF
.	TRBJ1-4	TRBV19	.	TGTGCCAGTAGCCCAGGGATCTTGAATGAAAAACTGTTTTTT	CASSPGILNEKLFF
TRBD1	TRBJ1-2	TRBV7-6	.	TGTGCCAGCAGCTTGGGGGACAGGGGGCTTGAGTATGGCTACACCTTC	CASSLGDRGLEYGYTF
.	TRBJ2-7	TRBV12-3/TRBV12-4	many	TGTGCCAGCAGTTTTTCCGGCCGCAGCTACGAGCAGTACTTC	CASSFSGRSYEQYF
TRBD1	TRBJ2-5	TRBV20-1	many	TGCAGTGCCAGGCCGGACAGGGCCCAAGAGACCCAGTACTTC	CSARPDRAQETQYF
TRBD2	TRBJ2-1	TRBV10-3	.	TGTGCCATCAAGGGAGGACTAGCGGGTAGCGATGAGCAGTTCTTC	CAIKGGLAGSDEQFF
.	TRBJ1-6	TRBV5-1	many	TGCGCCAGCAGCTTGGGTGGAGGTCTTAATTCACCCCTCCACTTT	CASSLGGGLNSPLHF
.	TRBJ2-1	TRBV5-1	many	TGCGCCAGCAGCTTGGGGATGGGCAATGAGCAGTTCTTC	CASSLGMGNEQFF
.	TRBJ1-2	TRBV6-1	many	TGTGCCAGTAAAAATCCGGAAGGGGAAGGCTACACCTTC	CASKNPEGEGYTF
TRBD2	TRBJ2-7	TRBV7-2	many	TGTGCCAGCAGCTTAGGGAGGTGGAGCGGGAGCGGCTACGAGCAGTACTTC	CASSLGRWSGSGYEQYF
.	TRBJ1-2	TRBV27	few	TGTGCCAGCACTAGGAAGGGATCGAATTTTAACTATGGCTACACCTTC	CASTRKGSNFNYGYTF
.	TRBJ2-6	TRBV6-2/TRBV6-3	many	TGTGCCAGCAGTTACTCCCAGAGCCGGGCCAACGTCCTGACTTTC	CASSYSQSRANVLTF
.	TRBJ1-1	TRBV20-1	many	TGCAGTGCTAACGGGTTGGGAAACTCGGCAACTGAAGCTTTCTTT	CSANGLGNSATEAFF
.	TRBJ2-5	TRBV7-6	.	TGTGCCAGCAGCTTAGTGGTGAGCGGCCAAGAGACCCAGTACTTC	CASSLVVSGQETQYF
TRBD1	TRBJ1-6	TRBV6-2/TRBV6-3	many	TGTGCCAGCAGTTACGACCGACAGGGGAGAGTTTATAATTCACCCCTCCACTTT	CASSYDRQGRVYNSPLHF
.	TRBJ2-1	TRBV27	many	TGTGCCAGCAACAGATCCTACAATGAGCAGTTCTTC	CASNRSYNEQFF
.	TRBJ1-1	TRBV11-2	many	TGTGCCAGCAGCTTTATTGTAGGGGACACTGAAGCTTTCTTT	CASSFIVGDTEAFF
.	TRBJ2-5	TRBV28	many	TGTGCCAGCAGCTGGGACATGACAGAAAAAGAGACCCAGTACTTC	CASSWDMTEKETQYF
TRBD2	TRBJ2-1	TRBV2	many	TGTGCCCTTCAGACTAGCGGGGGGGCAGATGAGCAGTTCTTC	CALQTSGGADEQFF
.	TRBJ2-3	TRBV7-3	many	TGTGCCAGCAGCTCCGGCCCCTACACAGATACGCAGTATTTT	CASSSGPYTDTQYF
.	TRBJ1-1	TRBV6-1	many	TGTGCCAGCAGTCGCGGGGGGGGCCAGATGAACACTGAAGCTTTCTTT	CASSRGGGQMNTEAFF
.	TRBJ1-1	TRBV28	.	TGTGCCAGCAGTTTCCCCGGGGGGGTTCACACTGAAGCTTTCTTT	CASSFPGGVHTEAFF
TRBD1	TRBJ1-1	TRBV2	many	TGTGCCAGCAATGTAGAGGGACAGGGTAGCACTGAAGCTTTCTTT	CASNVEGQGSTEAFF
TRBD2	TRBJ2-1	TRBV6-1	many	TGTGCCAGCAGTTACGGGAGGGGGCTAGCGGGAGGCAATGAGCAGTTCTTC	CASSYGRGLAGGNEQFF
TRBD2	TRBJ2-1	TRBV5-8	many	TGTGCCAGCAGCACCGCGGTACTAGCGGGGGTATACAATGAGCAGTTCTTC	CASSTAVLAGVYNEQFF
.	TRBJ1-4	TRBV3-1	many	TGTGCCAGCAGCCAACGCCAGGGGTTGAATGAAAAACTGTTTTTT	CASSQRQGLNEKLFF
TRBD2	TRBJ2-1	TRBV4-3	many	TGCGCCAGCAGCCAAGAAGGTAGCGGGGTCTACAATGAGCAGTTCTTC	CASSQEGSGVYNEQFF
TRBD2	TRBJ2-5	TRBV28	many	TGTGCCAGCAGAAGACTAGCGGGGGGGCCTTCAGAGACCCAGTACTTC	CASRRLAGGPSETQYF
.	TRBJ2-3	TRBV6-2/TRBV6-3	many	TGTGCCAGCAGCCGTGGAGCAGGGGGCACAGATACGCAGTATTTT	CASSRGAGGTDTQYF
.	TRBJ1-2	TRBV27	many	TGTGCCAGCAGTCCTTGGCACAGGTTATATGGCTACACCTTC	CASSPWHRLYGYTF
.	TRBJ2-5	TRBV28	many	TGTGCCAGCAGTCTAAGCCTAAGTGGACAGACCCAGTACTTC	CASSLSLSGQTQYF
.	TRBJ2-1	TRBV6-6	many	TGTGCCAGCAGTTACTCTGGGGCGAGGGTTATCTCGACGGAGCAGTTCTTC	CASSYSGARVISTEQFF
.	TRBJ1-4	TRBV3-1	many	TGTGCCAGCACCAGAACTAATGAAAAACTGTTTTTT	CASTRTNEKLFF
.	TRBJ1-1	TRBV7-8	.	TGTGCCAGCAGCTTAGGTGAAGTGAACACTGAAGCTTTCTTT	CASSLGEVNTEAFF
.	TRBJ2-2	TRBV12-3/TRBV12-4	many	TGTGCCAGCAGTGGGGGGGCGAGGGACACCGGGGAGCTGTTTTTT	CASSGGARDTGELFF
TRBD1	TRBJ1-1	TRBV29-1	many	TGCAGCGTTTGGGGGCAGGGGGCGCGTGTGAACACTGAAGCTTTCTTT	CSVWGQGARVNTEAFF